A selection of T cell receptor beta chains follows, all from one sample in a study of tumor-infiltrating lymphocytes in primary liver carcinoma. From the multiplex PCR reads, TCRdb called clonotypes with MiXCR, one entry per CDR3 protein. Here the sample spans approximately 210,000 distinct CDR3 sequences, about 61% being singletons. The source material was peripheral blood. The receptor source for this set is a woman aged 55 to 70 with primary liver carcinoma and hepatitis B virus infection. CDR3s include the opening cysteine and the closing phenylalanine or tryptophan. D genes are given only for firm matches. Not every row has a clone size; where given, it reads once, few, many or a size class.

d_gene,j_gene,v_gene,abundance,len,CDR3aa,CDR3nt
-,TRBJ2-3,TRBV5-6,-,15,CASSLGPTNTDTQYF,TGTGCCAGCAGCTTGGGCCCGACTAACACAGATACGCAGTATTTT
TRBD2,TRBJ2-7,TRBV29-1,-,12,CSVRLAESEQYF,TGCAGTGTTAGACTAGCGGAATCCGAGCAGTACTTC
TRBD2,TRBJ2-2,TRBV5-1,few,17,CASSLAGAGGLTGELFF,TGCGCCAGCAGCTTGGCCGGAGCGGGAGGATTAACCGGGGAGCTGTTTTTT
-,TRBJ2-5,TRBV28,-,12,CASGLYGETQYF,TGTGCCAGCGGTTTGTACGGAGAGACCCAGTACTTC
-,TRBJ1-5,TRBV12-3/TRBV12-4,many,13,CASTGARGWPQHF,TGTGCCAGCACAGGGGCGCGGGGATGGCCCCAGCATTTT
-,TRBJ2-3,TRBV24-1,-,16,CATSDLQGNPTDTQYF,TGTGCCACCAGTGATCTTCAGGGAAACCCCACAGATACGCAGTATTTT
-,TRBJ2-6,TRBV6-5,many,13,CASYRSGANVLTF,TGTGCCAGCTACCGCTCTGGGGCCAACGTCCTGACTTTC
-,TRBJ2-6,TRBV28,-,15,CASKVPLSWANVLTF,TGTGCCAGCAAAGTACCTCTCTCTTGGGCCAACGTCCTGACTTTC
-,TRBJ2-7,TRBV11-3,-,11,CASRQSYEQHF,TGTGCCAGCAGACAGAGTTACGAACAGCACTTC
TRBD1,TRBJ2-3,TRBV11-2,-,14,CASSPDRGVDTQYF,TGTGCCAGCAGCCCGGACAGGGGGGTAGATACGCAGTATTTT
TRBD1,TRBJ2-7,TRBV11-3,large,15,CASSPGTGGNYEQYF,TGTGCCAGCAGCCCCGGGACAGGGGGCAACTACGAGCAGTACTTC
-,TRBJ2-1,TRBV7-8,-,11,CASSLDDERFF,TGTGCCAGCAGCTTAGATGATGAGCGGTTCTTC
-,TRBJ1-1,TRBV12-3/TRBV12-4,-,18,CASSVSKTRTVSQLEAFF,TGTGCCAGCAGTGTCTCCAAAACAAGGACAGTTAGTCAACTTGAAGCTTTCTTT
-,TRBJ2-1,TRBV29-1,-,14,CSVDGYRTHEEQIF,TGCAGCGTTGATGGATATAGAACCCACGAAGAGCAGATCTTC
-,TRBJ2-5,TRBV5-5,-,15,CVSSSGLMSQETQYF,TGTGTCAGCAGCTCTGGACTCATGAGCCAAGAGACCCAGTACTTC
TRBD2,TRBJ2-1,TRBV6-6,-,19,CASSYSNPGTSGRAGEQLF,TGTGCCAGCAGTTACTCGAACCCCGGGACTAGCGGGAGGGCTGGTGAGCAGCTCTTC
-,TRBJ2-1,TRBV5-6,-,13,CAGSLGQYNEQFF,TGTGCCGGCAGCTTGGGTCAGTACAATGAGCAGTTCTTC
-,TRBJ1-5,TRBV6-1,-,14,CASSAGNSNQPQHF,TGTGCCAGCAGTGCAGGGAACAGCAATCAGCCCCAGCATTTT
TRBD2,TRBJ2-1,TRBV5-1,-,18,CASSGGLARPSSYNEQFF,TGCGCCAGCAGCGGCGGACTAGCGAGACCCAGCTCCTACAATGAGCAGTTCTTC
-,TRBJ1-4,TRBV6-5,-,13,CVSSRGSNEKLFF,TGTGTCAGCAGTAGGGGTAGTAATGAAAAACTGTTTTTT
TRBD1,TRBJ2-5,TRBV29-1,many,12,CSLGQGGETQYF,TGCAGCCTGGGACAGGGGGGGGAGACCCAGTACTTC
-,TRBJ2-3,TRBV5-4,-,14,CASSLGSRRDTQYF,TGTGCCAGCAGCCTGGGATCCCGGCGAGATACGCAGTATTTT
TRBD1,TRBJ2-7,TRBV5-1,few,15,CASSRGQGNSYEQYF,TGCGCCAGCAGCAGGGGACAGGGAAACTCCTACGAGCAGTACTTC
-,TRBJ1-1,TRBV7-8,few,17,CASSLNFSPGSNTEAFF,TGTGCCAGCAGCTTAAATTTTTCTCCAGGGAGCAACACTGAAGCTTTCTTT
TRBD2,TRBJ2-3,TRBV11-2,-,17,CASSLVGLATNRDTQYF,TGTGCCAGCAGTTTAGTGGGACTAGCGACTAACAGAGATACGCAGTATTTT
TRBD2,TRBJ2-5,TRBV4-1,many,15,CASSQGGRAVETQYF,TGCGCCAGCAGCCAAGGCGGGAGGGCCGTAGAGACCCAGTACTTC
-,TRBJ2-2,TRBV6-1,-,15,CASSARGSNTGELFF,TGTGCCAGCAGTGCCCGGGGCAGCAACACCGGGGAGCTGTTTTTT
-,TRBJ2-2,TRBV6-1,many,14,CASSAGPNTGELFF,TGTGCCAGCAGTGCAGGCCCGAACACCGGGGAGCTGTTTTTT
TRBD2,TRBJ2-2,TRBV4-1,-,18,CASSGGGGRAGNTGGLLF,TGCGCCAGCAGCGGGGGTGGCGGGAGGGCCGGGAACACCGGGGGGCTGTTATTT
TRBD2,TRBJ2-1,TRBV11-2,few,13,CASSLVVWTRQFF,TGTGCCAGCAGCTTAGTGGTTTGGACTAGGCAGTTCTTC
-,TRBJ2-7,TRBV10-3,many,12,CAIRLISYEQYF,TGTGCCATCAGGCTAATCTCCTACGAGCAGTACTTC
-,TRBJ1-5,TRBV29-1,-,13,CSERGKGNQPQHF,TGCAGCGAAAGGGGAAAGGGCAATCAGCCCCAGCATTTC
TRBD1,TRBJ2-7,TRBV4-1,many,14,CASSQETGGGEQYF,TGCGCCAGCAGCCAAGAGACAGGGGGCGGCGAGCAGTACTTC
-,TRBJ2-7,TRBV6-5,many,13,CASSTGRHYEQYF,TGTGCCAGCAGCACGGGACGACACTACGAGCAGTACTTC
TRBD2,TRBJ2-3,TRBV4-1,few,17,CASSIFGVAGSTDTQYF,TGCGCCAGCAGCATTTTTGGGGTAGCGGGAAGCACAGATACGCAGTATTTT
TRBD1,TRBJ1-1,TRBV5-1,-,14,CASSFGQGGTEAPF,TGCGCCAGCAGCTTTGGACAGGGGGGCACTGAAGCTCCCTTT
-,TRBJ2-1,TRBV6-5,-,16,CASSRDRTPSYNEQFF,TGTGCCAGCAGTCGTGACAGGACACCTAGCTACAATGAGCAGTTCTTC
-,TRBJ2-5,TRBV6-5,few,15,CASNPLGGASETQYF,TGTGCCAGCAATCCCCTCGGAGGGGCATCGGAGACCCAGTACTTC
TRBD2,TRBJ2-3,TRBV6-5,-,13,CTSQGGVEDTQYF,TGTACCAGTCAGGGAGGGGTCGAAGATACGCAGTATTTT
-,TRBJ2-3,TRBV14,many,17,CASSHSRRGNVLDTQYF,TGTGCCAGCAGCCATTCTCGACGAGGGAACGTACTGGATACGCAGTATTTT
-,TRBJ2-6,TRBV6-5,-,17,CASSYLMGAWGANVLTF,TGTGCCAGCAGTTACTTGATGGGGGCGTGGGGAGCCAACGTCCTGACTTTC
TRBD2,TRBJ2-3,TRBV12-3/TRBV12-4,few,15,CASSLRAGGGDTQYF,TGTGCCAGCAGTTTAAGAGCGGGAGGGGGGGATACGCAGTATTTT
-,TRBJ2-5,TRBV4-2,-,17,CASSPWTRGRGRGTQYF,TGTGCCAGCAGCCCTTGGACTAGGGGGAGAGGGAGAGGGACCCAGTACTTC
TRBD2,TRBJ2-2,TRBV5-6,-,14,CASSLYGRTGELFF,TGTGCCAGCAGCTTGTACGGGAGGACCGGGGAGCTGTTTTTT
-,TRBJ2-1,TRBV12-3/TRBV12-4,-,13,CASSLLARVEQFF,TGTGCCAGCAGTCTGCTAGCGAGGGTTGAGCAGTTCTTC
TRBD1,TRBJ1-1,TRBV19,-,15,CASSMGQGVRAEAFF,TGTGCCAGTAGTATGGGACAGGGAGTCCGGGCTGAAGCTTTCTTT
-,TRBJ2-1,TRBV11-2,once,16,CTSSFVSVQPYNEQFF,TGTACCAGCAGCTTCGTATCGGTCCAGCCCTACAATGAGCAGTTCTTC
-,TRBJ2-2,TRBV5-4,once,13,CASSLDRIGELFF,TGTGCCAGCAGCTTGGACAGGATCGGGGAGCTGTTTTTT
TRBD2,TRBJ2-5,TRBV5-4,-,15,CASSFGTTGQETVYF,TGTGCCAGCAGCTTCGGGACTACCGGCCAAGAGACCGTGTACTTC
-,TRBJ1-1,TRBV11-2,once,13,CVSSYHGGTETFF,TGTGTCAGCAGCTATCATGGTGGGACTGAAACTTTCTTT
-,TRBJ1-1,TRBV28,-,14,CGSSPGTVGTEASF,TGTGGCAGCAGTCCGGGGACGGTGGGCACTGAAGCTTCCTTT
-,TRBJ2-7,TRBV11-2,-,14,CASSARDGVYERYF,TGTGCCAGCAGCGCTCGGGACGGGGTCTACGAGCGGTACTTC
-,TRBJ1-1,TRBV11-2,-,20,CVSSPHQHGHLRFWGYEAFF,TGTGTCAGCAGCCCACATCAGCATGGACACCTTCGCTTTTGGGGCTATGAGGCTTTCTTT
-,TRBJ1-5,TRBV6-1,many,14,CASIGATSNQPQHF,TGTGCCAGCATCGGAGCGACAAGCAATCAGCCCCAGCATTTT
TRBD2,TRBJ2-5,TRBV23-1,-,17,CASSQVWGLAGEETQYF,TGCGCCAGCAGTCAAGTATGGGGGCTAGCGGGAGAAGAGACCCAGTACTTC
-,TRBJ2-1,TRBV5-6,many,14,CASSFFSGYNEQFF,TGTGCCAGCAGCTTTTTTAGCGGCTACAATGAGCAGTTCTTC
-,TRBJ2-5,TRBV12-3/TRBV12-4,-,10,CASSLDTQYF,TGCGCCAGCAGCCTAGATACCCAGTACTTC
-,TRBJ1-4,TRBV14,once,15,CASSLQSMRGEKLLF,TGTGCCAGCAGCCTACAGTCAATGAGGGGTGAAAAACTGTTATTT
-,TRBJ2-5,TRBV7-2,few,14,CASSLAPASMPQYF,TGTGCCAGCAGCTTAGCGCCGGCTTCGATGCCCCAGTACTTC